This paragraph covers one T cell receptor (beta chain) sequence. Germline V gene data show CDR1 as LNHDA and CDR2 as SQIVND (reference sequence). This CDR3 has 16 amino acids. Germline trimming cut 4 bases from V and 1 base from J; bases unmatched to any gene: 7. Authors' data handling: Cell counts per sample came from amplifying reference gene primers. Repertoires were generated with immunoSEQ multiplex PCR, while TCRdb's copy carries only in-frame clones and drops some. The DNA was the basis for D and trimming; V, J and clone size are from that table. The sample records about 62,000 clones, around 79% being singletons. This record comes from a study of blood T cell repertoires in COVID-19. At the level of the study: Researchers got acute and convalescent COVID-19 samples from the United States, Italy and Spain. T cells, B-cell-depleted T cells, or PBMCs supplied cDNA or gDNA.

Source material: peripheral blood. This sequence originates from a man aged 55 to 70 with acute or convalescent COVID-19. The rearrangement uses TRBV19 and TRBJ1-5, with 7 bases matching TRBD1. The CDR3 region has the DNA TGTGCCAGTAGTAGCGGGACAGAGCGGAGCAATCAGCCCCAGCATTTT. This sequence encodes CASSSGTERSNQPQHF.